This T cell receptor (beta chain) was captured in a study of a mutant IDH1 vaccine in newly diagnosed glioma. Study-wide context: Treated patients, about 62% male and around 38% female, averaged approximately 40 years of age.

Measured with immunoSEQ multiplex PCR; TCRdb has only the in-frame clones, and not every one. The sample records 40,000 to 45,000 clones, 82% being singletons. The length of the CDR3 is 13 residues. Germline CDR1 reads SGHTS; CDR2 reads YDEGEE. V trimming: 4 bases; J trimming: 3 bases; junction bases outside the gene matches: 2. With regard to this clone: Its specificity is unknown.

The sample's time point: week 47, end of study. Doses comprised 300 ug of mutant IDH1 20-mer peptide each, plus topical imiquimod. Patients received eight vaccinations in weeks 1, 3, 5, 7, 11, 15, 19, 23. Diagnosis in the donors showed new WHO grade 3 or 4 astrocytomas that were IDH1-mutant and ATRX-lost. The chain uses TRBV5-8 and TRBJ1-2; TRBD1 matches at 8 bases. Source: PBMCs, taken from a glioma patient whose treatment included an IDH1 peptide vaccine. This receptor was obtained from a man between 18 and 35 years old with glioma. Some clones in this sample may be carry-over from other donors' samples. The CDR3 coding sequence is TGTGCCAGCAGCCCGGACAGGGACTATGGCTACACCTTC. This encodes CASSPDRDYGYTF. Full variable domain (rest looked up from reference TRBV5-8 and TRBJ1-2): EAGVTQSPTHLIKTRGQQATLRCSPISGHTSVYWYQQALGLGLQFLLWYDEGEERNRGNFPPRFSGRQFPNYSSELNVNALELEDSALYLCASSPDRDYGYTFGSGTRLTVV.